This T cell receptor beta chain is from a study of shared clonotypes between healthy human individuals. Findings and limits, study-wide: Unshared clonotypes carried lower generation probabilities than those common to all four donors.

Adult Caucasians living in Nashville, Tennessee made up all of the donors. A split of CD4+ cells into CD45RA+ naive and CD45RA-negative memory subsets was performed. This CDR3 region has 13 residues. Germline loops: CDR1 LNHNV, CDR2 YYDKDF (reference sequence). Here immunoSEQ multiplex PCR was the method, and the copy in TCRdb shows in-frame clones only, minus some. The profile shows about 2 million clones, 85% to 95% of them singletons. Details on this clone: The target antigen is unknown. One end of the junction is discordant with germline, which a read error may explain.

The chain recombines TRBV15 with TRBJ2-7, with a possible D match to TRBD2 (6 bases). The TCR comes from a man aged 18 to 30 in good health. Sequencing used naive CD4+ T cells sorted from blood. The sample's subset: CD45RA+ positively selected. The CDR3 sequence: CAVRGGRYYEQYF. For the CDR3, the DNA is TGTGCCGTGCGGGGCGGGCGCTACTACGAGCAGTACTTT.